This record covers a single TCR beta chain. The sample originates from a study of blood T cell repertoires in COVID-19. Study-level information: T cells, B-cell-depleted T cells, or PBMCs provided the cDNA or gDNA that served as material.

The protocol was immunoSEQ multiplex PCR, while the TCRdb copy is restricted to in-frame clones and leaves out a portion. The table includes 80,000 or so clones, 90% to 95% detected once. The length of the CDR3 is 15 residues. Germline CDR1 is MNHEY and CDR2 is SVGAGI. Trimming cost V 6 bases and J 5 bases; bases outside gene matches: 9. The sequencing sample was made of peripheral blood. The chain carries TRBV6-5 and TRBJ1-5, with 8 bases that match TRBD1. This TCR came from a woman between 50 and 59 years old in a cohort sampled during active COVID-19. CDR3 in DNA: TGTGCCAGCAGGCCCGGGACAGGACCGCATCAGCCCCAGCATTTT. Its protein is CASRPGTGPHQPQHF.